These T cell receptor beta chains were read from a single sample in a study of early T cells in non-severe SARS-CoV-2 infection. TCRdb itself ran the 5' RACE reads through MiXCR, one entry per CDR3 protein. This sample has 45,000 to 75,000 distinct CDR3 sequences, with around 8.9% found just once. The material sequenced was whole blood. The receptors were sampled from an adult who was a healthcare worker with PCR-confirmed SARS-CoV-2 infection or an uninfected control (not recorded which). CDR3s include the opening cysteine and the closing phenylalanine or tryptophan. A D gene is named only where the DNA matches it firmly. Only part of the rows carry a size: once, few, many, or a class if the clone is expanded.

>TRBD2|TRBV10-3|NA|TRBJ2-1
CAIGLRESYNEQFF
TGTGCCATCGGCTTGCGGGAGTCCTACAATGAGCAGTTCTTC
>NA|TRBV7-2|few|TRBJ1-1
CASTLRGATNTEAFF
TGTGCCAGCACCCTTCGGGGGGCAACGAACACTGAAGCTTTCTTT
>NA|TRBV6-9|many|TRBJ1-5
CASLPGFSTNQPQHF
TGTGCCAGCTTACCGGGGTTCTCTACCAATCAGCCCCAGCATTTT
>TRBD2|TRBV19|NA|TRBJ2-7
CASSPGTSGYEQYF
TGTGCCAGTAGTCCCGGGACTAGCGGCTACGAGCAGTACTTC
>NA|TRBV3-1|many|TRBJ1-1
CASSQDTLTANTEAFF
TGTGCCAGCAGCCAAGATACTTTGACCGCGAACACTGAAGCTTTCTTT
>NA|TRBV18|many|TRBJ1-1
CASSPGDKGNTEAFF
TGTGCCAGCTCACCAGGAGACAAGGGCAACACTGAAGCTTTCTTT
>TRBD2|TRBV5-1|many|TRBJ2-5
CASSWVSGSSQETQYF
TGCGCCAGCAGCTGGGTGAGCGGGAGTAGCCAAGAGACCCAGTACTTC
>TRBD2|TRBV4-3|many|TRBJ2-5
CASSPTTSGETQYF
TGCGCCAGCAGCCCGACGACTAGCGGAGAGACCCAGTACTTC
>NA|TRBV10-3|NA|TRBJ2-1
CAISATGSRGSYNEQFF
TGTGCCATCAGTGCGACAGGATCGAGGGGCTCCTACAATGAGCAGTTCTTC
>NA|TRBV7-6|many|TRBJ2-2
CASSLALGGELFF
TGTGCCAGCAGCTTAGCCCTAGGCGGGGAGCTGTTTTTT
>TRBD2|TRBV7-2|many|TRBJ2-7
CASSKNEPGLAGAEQYF
TGTGCCAGCAGTAAAAACGAGCCGGGACTAGCGGGAGCGGAGCAGTACTTC
>TRBD1|TRBV29-1|few|TRBJ2-7
CSVAIRGHEQYF
TGCAGCGTTGCCATCAGGGGGCACGAGCAGTACTTC
>NA|TRBV6-5|many|TRBJ2-2
CASTPAADTGELFF
TGTGCCAGCACGCCGGCTGCGGACACCGGGGAGCTGTTTTTT
>TRBD2|TRBV6-2/TRBV6-3|many|TRBJ2-1
CASSFQLAGLYNEQFF
TGTGCCAGCAGTTTTCAACTAGCGGGCTTATACAATGAGCAGTTCTTC
>NA|TRBV10-3|few|TRBJ1-1
CAIQPARGTEAFF
TGTGCCATCCAGCCAGCGCGGGGCACTGAAGCTTTCTTT
>NA|TRBV13|many|TRBJ2-1
CASSLSQASYNEQFF
TGTGCCAGCAGCTTAAGTCAGGCCTCCTACAATGAGCAGTTCTTC
>NA|TRBV21-1|few|TRBJ2-7
CARRLLLSGGSLHEQYF
TGTGCCAGGAGACTACTCTTATCTGGCGGGAGTCTCCACGAGCAGTACTTC
>NA|TRBV4-3|NA|TRBJ1-5
CASSQGTAITSNQPQHF
TGCGCCAGCAGCCAAGGGACGGCGATCACTAGCAATCAGCCCCAGCATTTT
>NA|TRBV7-2|NA|TRBJ1-1
CASSLITGGTEAFF
TGTGCCAGCAGCTTAATTACGGGGGGCACTGAAGCTTTCTTT
>TRBD1|TRBV5-4|few|TRBJ1-2
CASRLTGIYGYTF
TGTGCCAGCAGATTGACAGGGATCTATGGCTACACCTTC
>NA|TRBV12-3/TRBV12-4|many|TRBJ2-7
CASGGNRDEQYF
TGTGCCAGCGGGGGTAACAGAGACGAGCAGTACTTC
>NA|TRBV7-9|NA|TRBJ2-1
CASGGSNNNEQFF
TGTGCCAGCGGGGGGAGTAACAACAATGAGCAGTTCTTC
>NA|TRBV29-1|NA|TRBJ1-1
CSVGVYTEAFF
TGCAGCGTAGGGGTATACACTGAAGCTTTCTTT
>TRBD2|TRBV12-3/TRBV12-4|few|TRBJ2-7
CASSRQREGRYEQYF
TGTGCCAGCAGCCGTCAGCGGGAGGGCCGATACGAGCAGTACTTC
>NA|TRBV20-1|few|TRBJ2-2
CSARLQGTGELFF
TGCAGTGCTAGACTGCAGGGTACCGGGGAGCTGTTTTTT
>TRBD1|TRBV2|few|TRBJ1-2
CASSRTGDGYTF
TGTGCCAGCAGTCGGACAGGGGATGGCTACACCTTC
>TRBD1|TRBV6-2/TRBV6-3|many|TRBJ1-6
CASSSVDRGSPLHF
TGTGCCAGCAGTTCCGTCGACAGGGGCTCACCCCTCCACTTT
>TRBD2|TRBV29-1|few|TRBJ2-1
CSVGVLAGVSEQFF
TGCAGCGTTGGCGTACTAGCGGGGGTCTCTGAGCAGTTCTTC
>TRBD2|TRBV28|few|TRBJ2-3
CASSLSGRAGDTQYF
TGTGCCAGCAGTCTTAGCGGGAGGGCTGGAGATACGCAGTATTTT
>TRBD2|TRBV28|many|TRBJ2-5
CASSSGRVETQYF
TGTGCCAGCAGTAGCGGGAGGGTGGAGACCCAGTACTTC
>NA|TRBV5-1|few|TRBJ2-3
CASSPGGQVGTDTQYF
TGCGCCAGCAGCCCCGGAGGGCAGGTGGGCACAGATACGCAGTATTTT
>TRBD2|TRBV3-1|many|TRBJ2-1
CASSQTTSGHNEQFF
TGTGCCAGCAGCCAAACCACTAGCGGACACAATGAGCAGTTCTTC
>NA|TRBV6-1|many|TRBJ2-1
CASSEAGAGTGRNEQFF
TGTGCCAGCAGTGAAGCCGGGGCAGGCACTGGGAGAAATGAGCAGTTCTTC
>TRBD1|TRBV20-1|many|TRBJ1-1
CSATQGRSTEAFF
TGCAGTGCCACACAGGGGCGGAGCACTGAAGCTTTCTTT
>TRBD2|TRBV5-1|few|TRBJ2-1
CASSPGTSGAYNEQFF
TGCGCCAGCAGCCCCGGGACTAGCGGGGCCTACAATGAGCAGTTCTTC
>NA|TRBV20-1|many|TRBJ1-1
CSAQGPANTEAFF
TGCAGTGCTCAGGGCCCAGCGAACACTGAAGCTTTCTTT
>TRBD1|TRBV2|many|TRBJ1-1
CASSRQGPTEAFF
TGTGCCAGCAGCCGACAGGGGCCCACTGAAGCTTTCTTT
>TRBD2|TRBV20-1|few|TRBJ2-3
CSARTTSGSTDTQYF
TGCAGTGCTAGAACCACTAGCGGAAGCACAGATACGCAGTATTTT
>TRBD2|TRBV7-2|many|TRBJ2-5
CASSTGLAGPQETQYF
TGTGCCAGCAGCACAGGACTAGCGGGCCCCCAAGAGACCCAGTACTTC
>NA|TRBV20-1|many|TRBJ1-1
CSARDQMGFRNTEAFF
TGCAGTGCTAGAGATCAAATGGGTTTCCGGAACACTGAAGCTTTCTTT
>TRBD2|TRBV6-5|few|TRBJ2-1
CASSPEGLAGYNEQFF
TGTGCCAGCAGTCCTGAGGGACTAGCGGGGTACAATGAGCAGTTCTTC
>TRBD1|TRBV15|few|TRBJ1-6
CATSPTGERGSPLHF
TGTGCCACCAGCCCCACAGGGGAAAGAGGTTCACCCCTCCACTTT
>NA|TRBV28|NA|TRBJ2-7
CASSPGAPPRYEQYF
TGTGCCAGCAGCCCCGGGGCGCCGCCTAGATACGAGCAGTACTTC
>NA|TRBV3-1|many|TRBJ2-3
CASSPTDGGSLTDTQYF
TGTGCCAGCAGCCCAACCGACGGGGGATCCCTCACAGATACGCAGTATTTT
>TRBD2|TRBV10-3|NA|TRBJ2-1
CAISEFPSGNEQFF
TGTGCCATCAGTGAGTTCCCTAGCGGCAATGAGCAGTTCTTC
>NA|TRBV28|NA|TRBJ2-3
CASSSQWVPDTQYF
TGTGCCAGCAGTTCCCAGTGGGTCCCAGATACGCAGTATTTT
>TRBD2|TRBV11-2|medium-sized|TRBJ2-1
CASSQLANEQFF
TGTGCCAGCAGCCAACTAGCGAATGAGCAGTTCTTC